This T cell receptor beta chain was observed in a study of cytomegalovirus exposure and HLA in healthy donors. Overall study findings and caveats: Under in vitro conditions, three CMV-associated chains were confirmed as specific for CMV antigens.

V lost 4 bases and J lost 0; bases outside the gene matches: 3. The germline V gene encodes CDR1 SGHRS and CDR2 YFSETQ. The CDR3 totals 16 residues. Sequenced by immunoSEQ multiplex PCR; TCRdb stores in-frame clones only, minus some. Among more than 95,000 clones listed, roughly 88% were seen once. As for this clone: Its antigen is not identified.

V is TRBV5-1 and J is TRBJ2-1; TRBD2 agrees at 11 bases. The source is a man aged 18 to 30 in good health and CMV-seronegative. Sequencing was performed on PBMCs. Here the CDR3 reads CASSRGTSGSYNEQFF. The CDR3, as DNA: TGCGCCAGCAGCAGAGGGACTAGCGGCTCCTACAATGAGCAGTTCTTC.